Below, 32 T cell receptor beta chains from the same sample are listed, as sequenced in a study of technical replicates of blood from a few donors. Libraries were prepared by immunoSEQ multiplex PCR; TCRdb keeps only in-frame clonotypes and omits some of them. This table holds 15,000 to 20,000 clones, roughly 84% found once. The source material was PBMCs. The source of these receptors is a human donor in good health.

For the CDR3, the DNA is TGTGCCAGCAGCTTCGCTGACAGGGCCAGGGGAGGCTACACCTTC. This sequence encodes CASSFADRARGGYTF. The chain couples TRBV7-9 to TRBJ1-2; 7 positions match TRBD1. The germline V gene has CDR1 SEHNR and CDR2 FQNEAQ (reference sequence). CDR3 length: 15 amino acids. With 3 bases clipped from V and 8 bases from J, the junction kept 12 bases outside the gene matches.

The CDR3, as DNA: TGCGCCAGTCGGGGTGGGGAGACCCAGTACTTC. It translates to CASRGGETQYF. V and J are TRBV5-1 and TRBJ2-5; D perhaps matches TRBD2 (5 bases). The CDR3 length is 11 residues. Germline CDR1 reads SGHRS; CDR2 reads YFSETQ. Trimming took off 8 bases at V and 5 bases at J, with 10 bases between the two ends.

The genes are TRBV6-1 and TRBJ2-1, with 9 bases aligning to TRBD2. The CDR3 has 12 residues. V lost 11 bases, J lost 8 bases, and 7 bases stayed unmatched. Germline V CDR1 and CDR2: MNHNS, SASEGT. The CDR3 DNA sequence: TGTGCCGGGGGACTAGCATTCGATGAGCAGTTCTTC. Its protein is CAGGLAFDEQFF.

The chain combines TRBV27 with TRBJ2-7; D may be TRBD2 (6 bases). The germline gives CDR1 MNHEY, CDR2 SMNVEV (reference sequence). This CDR3 spans 15 amino acids. V lost 2 bases and J lost 2, with 13 bases in between. CDR3 sequence reads: CASSLAGNPTYEQYF. As DNA, the CDR3 is TGTGCCAGCAGTTTAGCGGGGAACCCCACCTACGAGCAGTACTTC.

V is TRBV7-8 and J is TRBJ2-7, with no clear D. Trimming removed 5 bases at V and 0 bases at J, with 11 bases between. The CDR3 loop spans 14 amino acids. CDR1 SGHVS and CDR2 FQNEAQ come from the germline V gene. The CDR3: CASSPQEVSYEQYF. The CDR3, as DNA: TGTGCCAGCAGCCCGCAAGAGGTCTCCTACGAGCAGTACTTC.

The V gene is TRBV7-9, the J gene TRBJ2-5; D is uncertain. The length of the CDR3 is 16 residues. V was shortened by 8 bases and J by 0 bases, with 19 bases between the two germline ends. Germline CDR1 SEHNR, CDR2 FQNEAQ (reference sequence). CDR3 coding DNA: TGTGCCAGCGGAACTTTCCCAGGCGAACACCAAGAGACCCAGTACTTC. It is translated as CASGTFPGEHQETQYF.

The chain is built from TRBV10-3 and TRBJ1-5, with 8 bases that match TRBD1. J was trimmed by 3 bases and V by 2 bases; bases with no gene match: 12. This CDR3 region has 18 residues. The germline CDR1 and CDR2 sequences are ENHRY and SYGVKD. CDR3 nucleotides: TGTGCCATCAGTGAGCCGACAGGGGACGGACTAAACAATCAGCCCCAGCATTTT. This codes for CAISEPTGDGLNNQPQHF.

The chain recombines TRBV12-2 with TRBJ2-7; the DNA was not used to check the table's D call, TRBD2. TRBV12-2 is recorded as a pseudogene. The CDR3 covers 15 residues. The chain's CDR3 is CAPTLSSGKSYEQYF. DNA for the CDR3: TGTGCACCTACCCTCTCTAGCGGGAAATCGTACGAGCAGTACTTC.

The chain carries TRBV14 and TRBJ1-5; TRBD1 might be the D (6 bases). Trimming shortened V by 6 bases and J by 0 bases, and 9 bases separated the two germline ends. The CDR3 is 14 residues long. Germline V lookup: CDR1 SGHDN, CDR2 FVKESK. Here the CDR3 reads CASSQQGSNQPQHF. The DNA of the CDR3 is TGTGCCAGCAGTCAACAGGGTAGCAATCAGCCCCAGCATTTT.

The rearrangement uses TRBV18 and TRBJ1-3; D is ambiguous. The V gene's germline CDR1 is KGHSH and CDR2 LQKENI. V gave up 7 bases and J gave up 3 bases, with 16 bases separating them. The CDR3 length is 15 residues. CDR3 amino acids: CASYPEGSFGNTIYF. The CDR3 nucleotides are TGTGCCAGCTATCCGGAGGGCAGCTTTGGAAACACCATATATTTT.

The V call is TRBV7-9, the J call TRBJ2-7; D gene unclear. Trimming removed 6 bases from V and 1 base from J, with 10 bases in between. Germline CDR1 is SEHNR and CDR2 is FQNEAQ (reference sequence). This CDR3 region has 13 residues. The DNA for the CDR3 is TGTGCCAGCAGAGAACTCGGGTCCTACGAGCAGTACTTC. Amino acids: CASRELGSYEQYF.

The chain uses TRBV5-1 and TRBJ2-2, with 9 bases lining up with TRBD2. The CDR3 runs to 16 residues. V was clipped by 4 bases and J by 7 bases; unmatched bases: 11. In germline, CDR1 is SGHRS, CDR2 YFSETQ. The CDR3 loop reads CASSHIAGEGNGELFF. The DNA of the CDR3 is TGCGCCAGCAGCCATATAGCGGGAGAGGGTAACGGGGAGCTGTTTTTT.

The chain joins TRBV6-5 to TRBJ1-1; a possible D gene is TRBD1 (5 bases). CDR3 size: 14 residues. The germline V gene encodes CDR1 MNHEY and CDR2 SVGAGI. V was pared by 0 bases and J by 4 bases, with 9 bases between. The CDR3 sequence is CASSYSPGGTEAFF. CDR3 sequence (DNA): TGTGCCAGCAGTTACTCCCCCGGGGGCACTGAAGCTTTCTTT.

This chain connects TRBV5-4 to TRBJ2-7; 14 positions agree with TRBD2. The CDR3 is made up of 18 amino acids. Germline assignment: CDR1 SGHNT and CDR2 YYREEE (reference sequence). J gave up 2 bases and V 0 bases, and 7 bases lay outside the gene matches. This CDR3 is CASSLGRTSGRTTYEQYF. DNA for the CDR3: TGTGCCAGCAGCTTGGGCCGGACTAGCGGGAGGACCACCTACGAGCAGTACTTC.

The genes are TRBV5-1 and TRBJ2-7, with D perhaps matching TRBD1 (8 bases). CDR3 length: 14 amino acids. Germline-derived CDR1 and CDR2 are SGHRS and YFSETQ. The V end was cut by 4 bases, the J end by 2 bases, with 13 bases between. The CDR3 nucleotides are TGCGCCAGCAGCCCACAGGGGGGGCCCTACGAGCAGTACTTC. This codes for CASSPQGGPYEQYF.

The chain has TRBV5-6 and TRBJ2-5, with D perhaps TRBD2 (5 bases). CDR1 is SGHDT, CDR2 YYEEEE, per germline. The CDR3 consists of 15 residues. Between the trimmed V and J ends, which lost 1 base and 5 bases, there was a span of 15 bases. CDR3 nucleotides: TGTGCCAGCAGCTTGTTCGCAGGATCGGGGGAGACCCAGTACTTC. Its protein product is CASSLFAGSGETQYF.

The rearrangement joins TRBV5-4 to TRBJ1-2, with TRBD1 as a possible D gene (6 bases). Germline V gene sequence: CDR1 SGHNT, CDR2 YYREEE (reference sequence). The CDR3 totals 17 residues. V lost 1 base and J 0 bases, leaving 16 bases between the germline ends. CDR3 loop: CASSLTGNGRTNYGYTF. The CDR3 coding sequence is TGTGCCAGCAGCTTGACAGGGAACGGTCGGACTAACTATGGCTACACCTTC.

This chain uses TRBV28 with TRBJ2-1, with TRBD1 matching over 10 bases. Germline V lookup: CDR1 MDHEN, CDR2 SYDVKM. The junction had 12 bases not matched to a gene; V was cut back by 8 bases and J by 8 bases. The CDR3 runs 15 residues. The CDR3 is CASLTGGALLDEQFF. CDR3 coding DNA: TGTGCCAGCCTGACAGGGGGCGCGCTGTTAGATGAGCAGTTCTTC.

The chain is built from TRBV5-1 and TRBJ1-2; D possibly corresponds to TRBD1 (5 bases). With 4 bases removed from V and 4 bases from J, the gap between germline ends came to 11 bases. This CDR3 has 13 amino acids. From germline, CDR1 is SGHRS and CDR2 YFSETQ. DNA for the CDR3: TGCGCCAGCAGCACCGGGGACTCCTATGGCTACACCTTC. It yields the protein CASSTGDSYGYTF.

The CDR3 protein is CASSFDPARARGAFF. CDR3 DNA sequence: TGTGCCAGCAGTTTCGACCCGGCCAGGGCTAGAGGAGCTTTCTTT. The chain has TRBV28 and TRBJ1-1, with a weak D call TRBD1 (5 bases). The CDR3 runs 15 residues. Germline V gene sequence: CDR1 MDHEN, CDR2 SYDVKM. Trimming stripped 3 bases from V and 10 bases from J, with 21 bases between.

The chain links TRBV6-6 to TRBJ1-2, with D possibly TRBD1 on 5 matching bases. The length of the CDR3 is 12 residues. Trimming removed 5 bases at V and 3 bases at J, with 7 bases between. Germline CDR1 MNHNY, CDR2 SVGAGI (reference sequence). CDR3 in amino acids: CASSETDYGYTF. Written as DNA, the CDR3 is TGTGCCAGCAGTGAGACAGACTATGGCTACACCTTC.

The CDR3 DNA reads as TGTGCCAGCAGCGCAAACAGGGGGCCCAGTCAGCCCCAGCATTTT. Protein: CASSANRGPSQPQHF. The chain joins TRBV7-8 to TRBJ1-5, with 9 positions matching TRBD1. Germline CDR1 and CDR2: SGHVS and FQNEAQ. The V gene end was trimmed by 5 bases and the J gene end by 6 bases; junction bases not matched to a gene: 8. The CDR3 is made up of 15 amino acids.

The chain is built from TRBV9 and TRBJ2-1; TRBD1 matches 9 bases. In germline, CDR1 is SGDLS, CDR2 YYNGEE. Trimming at V came to 4 bases and at J to 1 base, leaving 6 bases not matched to a gene. The CDR3 is 16 residues long. CDR3 sequence (DNA): TGTGCCAGCAGCCTCACAGGGGGCTCATCCTACAATGAGCAGTTCTTC. Its translation: CASSLTGGSSYNEQFF.

The chain combines TRBV7-3 with TRBJ2-7, with a possible D match to TRBD1 (6 bases). V was clipped by 5 bases and J by 7 bases, with 18 bases between them. The CDR3 is made up of 14 amino acids. Germline lookup yields CDR1 SGHTA and CDR2 FQGTGA. The CDR3 region has the DNA TGTGCCAGCAGCGCGAGACCAGGGGTGGAAGAGCAGTACTTC. It translates to CASSARPGVEEQYF.

J is TRBJ2-1 and V is TRBV27, with D maybe TRBD1 (5 bases). CDR3 length: 13 residues. Trimming removed 7 bases at V and 8 bases at J, with 15 bases between. Germline values: CDR1 MNHEY, CDR2 SMNVEV (reference sequence). CDR3 sequence reads: CASTIRWGYEQFF. The CDR3 DNA sequence: TGTGCCAGCACCATTCGCTGGGGCTATGAGCAGTTCTTC.

The chain employs TRBV27 and TRBJ2-7, with 9 bases that match TRBD2. This CDR3 region has 19 residues. Losses at the gene ends were 2 bases for V and 7 bases for J; bases not matched to a gene: 21. Germline V lookup: CDR1 MNHEY, CDR2 SMNVEV (reference sequence). The CDR3 reads CASSLLTNRVLAGIEEQYF. The CDR3 DNA follows: TGTGCCAGCAGTTTACTCACCAACAGGGTGCTAGCGGGGATTGAAGAGCAGTACTTC.

The rearrangement joins TRBV7-2 to TRBJ2-2, with TRBD2 matching 12 bases. CDR3 length: 16 residues. V gave up 5 bases and J gave up 6 bases; unmatched junction bases: 7. Germline CDR1 is SGHTA and CDR2 is FQGNSA. The CDR3 sequence is CASSQRLAGVAGELFF. The DNA of the CDR3 is TGTGCCAGCAGCCAGAGACTAGCGGGAGTGGCCGGGGAGCTGTTTTTT.

There are a few counts of this clone. V and J are TRBV19 and TRBJ1-1; D gene unclear. The ends were cut back, 10 bases at V and 2 bases at J, with 14 bases in the middle. This CDR3 is 13 amino acids long. In germline, CDR1 is LNHDA, CDR2 SQIVND (reference sequence). The CDR3 region is CATTAGKNTEAFF. CDR3 sequence (DNA): TGTGCCACCACTGCGGGTAAAAACACTGAAGCTTTCTTT.

The V and J genes are TRBV2 and TRBJ2-5; 13 bases line up with TRBD2. The CDR3 contains 16 residues. Germline assignment: CDR1 SNHLY and CDR2 FYNNEI. The ends lost 5 bases at V and 5 bases at J; junction bases unmatched: 8. This CDR3 reads CASSLRTSGSWETQYF. The CDR3, as DNA: TGTGCCAGCAGTCTCCGGACTAGCGGGAGTTGGGAGACCCAGTACTTC.

This chain links TRBV19 with TRBJ2-1; TRBD1 matches at 8 bases. The CDR3 sequence is 15 residues long. V was pared by 2 bases and J by 5 bases, with 5 bases of the junction left unmatched. CDR1 and CDR2 from the germline V gene are LNHDA and SQIVND (reference sequence). The CDR3 DNA sequence: TGTGCCAGTAGTATAATGGGGACAGGCGACAATGAGCAGTTCTTC. It is translated as CASSIMGTGDNEQFF.

Only a few counts were recorded for this clone. This chain connects TRBV7-9 to TRBJ1-4; TRBD1 might be the D (6 bases). The germline V gene encodes CDR1 SEHNR and CDR2 FQNEAQ (reference sequence). Trimming took 4 bases from V and 4 from J, leaving 13 bases between them. The CDR3 runs 15 residues. CDR3 loop: CASSYNRDLNEKLFF. The CDR3 coding sequence is TGTGCCAGCAGCTATAACAGGGATCTTAATGAAAAACTGTTTTTT.

This chain connects TRBV7-2 to TRBJ1-5; D gene ambiguous. This CDR3 is built from 15 residues. Trimming took 2 bases from V and 2 from J, leaving 10 bases between them. Germline loops: CDR1 SGHTA, CDR2 FQGNSA. CDR3 sequence: CASSLNRNRNQPQHF. The CDR3 nucleotides are TGTGCCAGCAGCTTAAACAGAAACCGCAATCAGCCCCAGCATTTT.